One sample yielded the 14 T cell receptor beta chains listed below, sequenced in a study of T cell repertoires in cytomegalovirus infection. No antigen has been identified for these receptors. TCRdb re-analysed the reads in MiXCR, keeping a single row per CDR3 protein. The sample records 570,000 or so distinct CDR3 sequences, around two fifths being singletons. Sequences were derived from cultured PBMCs, sampled from culture after CMV antigen stimulation. The receptors here all came from a human donor in good health (CMV status not recorded). Some clones in this sample may be carry-over from other donors' samples.

J is TRBJ1-2 and V is TRBV7-9; 7 nucleotides align to TRBD1. The CDR3 runs 14 residues. V shed 5 bases, J shed 7 bases, and the junction held 10 bases outside the gene matches. In germline, CDR1 is SEHNR, CDR2 FQNEAQ (reference sequence). The CDR3 region is CASSSTRGAVGYTF. For the CDR3, the DNA is TGTGCCAGCAGCAGCACCAGGGGGGCGGTTGGCTACACCTTC.

The rearrangement joins TRBV7-2 to TRBJ2-3; maybe TRBD2 (5 bases). This CDR3 has 13 residues. Per the germline V gene, CDR1 is SGHTA and CDR2 is FQGNSA. V gave up 1 base and J gave up 6 bases, with 8 bases separating them. CDR3 in DNA: TGTGCCAGCAGCTTAGAGATAGCGGATACGCAGTATTTT. Translating gives CASSLEIADTQYF.

Only a few counts were recorded for this clonotype. This chain joins TRBV6-1 and TRBJ2-2, with 8 bases identical to TRBD1. V dropped 6 bases and J dropped 7; count of bases not matched to a gene: 4. The length of the CDR3 is 13 residues. Germline values: CDR1 MNHNS, CDR2 SASEGT. CDR3 nucleotide sequence: TGTGCCAGCAGAACGACAGGGGACGGGGAGCTGTTTTTT. Encoded protein: CASRTTGDGELFF.

This clonotype came up a few times. The J gene is TRBJ1-2, the V gene TRBV19; D is uncertain. Germline values: CDR1 LNHDA, CDR2 SQIVND (reference sequence). V shed 5 bases and J shed 8 bases, with 12 bases lying between them. The CDR3 is made up of 12 amino acids. The CDR3, as DNA: TGTGCCAGTAGTTGGCGGCAATACGGCTACACCTTC. Protein product: CASSWRQYGYTF.

In this sample, this clonotype turned up a few times. V usage is TRBV7-2 and J usage is TRBJ1-2; D gene uncertain. This CDR3 has 14 amino acids. Trimming shortened V by 1 base and J by 6 bases, and 12 bases separated the two germline ends. Germline-derived CDR1 and CDR2 are SGHTA and FQGNSA. This CDR3 is CASSLVGSVDGYTF. The CDR3 DNA sequence: TGTGCCAGCAGCTTAGTAGGGAGTGTGGATGGCTACACCTTC.

This chain uses TRBV25-1 with TRBJ2-2; TRBD2 matches at 10 bases. J lost 3 bases, V lost 8 bases, and 9 bases had no gene match. The CDR3 consists of 16 residues. The germline gives CDR1 MGHDK, CDR2 SYGVNS. CDR3 DNA sequence: TGTGCCAGCGCGGCGGATCTAGCGGGAGACACCGGGGAGCTGTTTTTT. It translates to CASAADLAGDTGELFF.

The chain recombines TRBV19 with TRBJ2-3; D remains ambiguous. The germline gives CDR1 LNHDA, CDR2 SQIVND (reference sequence). CDR3 length: 14 residues. Trimming took off 3 bases at V and 2 bases at J, with 9 bases between the two ends. The CDR3 spells CASSILQNTDTQYF. In DNA, the CDR3 is TGTGCCAGTAGTATTCTGCAAAACACAGATACGCAGTATTTT.

This chain links TRBV7-2 with TRBJ2-1; D call uncertain. The V gene's germline CDR1 is SGHTA and CDR2 FQGNSA. Trimming shortened V by 7 bases and J by 4 bases, and 5 bases separated the two germline ends. The CDR3 covers 11 residues. CDR3 sequence: CASIIYNEQFF. In nucleotides, the CDR3 is TGTGCCAGCATCATTTACAATGAGCAGTTCTTC. Filled out from reference TRBV7-2 and TRBJ2-1, the complete variable domain reads GAGVSQSPSNKVTEKGKDVELRCDPISGHTALYWYRQSLGQGLEFLIYFQGNSAPDKSGLPSDRFSAERTGGSVSTLTIQRTQQEDSAVYLCASIIYNEQFFGPGTRLTVL.

The gene calls are TRBV7-2 and TRBJ2-7; 13 positions match TRBD2. J gave up 7 bases and V 1 base, and 4 bases lay outside the gene matches. CDR3 length: 15 amino acids. The germline gives CDR1 SGHTA, CDR2 FQGNSA. CDR3 sequence (DNA): TGTGCCAGCAGCTTAGGACTAGCGGGAGGACTAGAGCAGTACTTC. Translation: CASSLGLAGGLEQYF.

In DNA form, the CDR3 reads TGTGCCAGCAGTGTACTAGCGGGGGAGGTGGGTGAGCAGTTCTTC. It codes for CASSVLAGEVGEQFF. This chain links TRBV6-1 with TRBJ2-1; 11 nucleotides match TRBD2. Unmatched junction bases numbered 8, after V lost 4 bases and J lost 9 bases. The V gene's germline CDR1 is MNHNS and CDR2 SASEGT. The CDR3 totals 15 residues.

In this sample, this clonotype turned up once. This chain's CDR3 is CASSFQGASGRLFF. CDR3 nucleotides: TGCGCCAGCAGCTTCCAGGGGGCGTCGGGTCGTCTGTTTTTT. This chain uses TRBV5-1 with TRBJ1-4; 8 nucleotides agree with TRBD1. The CDR3 contains 14 residues. CDR1 SGHRS and CDR2 YFSETQ come from the germline V gene. V gave up 2 bases and J gave up 14 bases; unmatched junction bases: 11.

This clonotype was observed a handful of times. The gene calls are TRBV6-6 and TRBJ2-7; no reliable D call. CDR1 is MNHNY and CDR2 is SVGAGI in the germline V gene (reference sequence). V lost 2 bases, J lost 0 bases, and 11 bases lay in between. This CDR3 comprises 15 residues. Here the CDR3 reads CASSYRLEDSYEQYF. The CDR3 DNA sequence: TGTGCCAGCAGTTACCGACTGGAAGACTCCTACGAGCAGTACTTC.

The chain carries TRBV6-5 and TRBJ1-5; 7 bases line up with TRBD1. CDR1 and CDR2 (germline): MNHEY, SVGAGI. V lost 3 bases and J lost 5; bases outside the gene matches: 13. There are 17 residues in the CDR3. The DNA for the CDR3 is TGTGCCAGCAGTTATAGCCGAGACAGGGTCGGGGATCAGCCCCAGCATTTT. This sequence encodes CASSYSRDRVGDQPQHF.

A single count supports this clonotype. The chain links TRBV7-6 to TRBJ2-1, with D perhaps TRBD2 (5 bases). The CDR3 length is 15 residues. Germline V gene lookup returns CDR1 SGHVS and CDR2 FNYEAQ. The V end lost 5 bases, the J end lost 9 bases, and 20 bases lay between the germline ends. CDR3 sequence reads: CASSPLGPEFGEQFF. The CDR3, as DNA: TGTGCCAGCAGCCCACTAGGTCCGGAATTTGGTGAGCAGTTCTTC.